At least ten counts were recorded for the clone carrying this T cell receptor (beta chain). A TCRbeta library incorporating unique molecular identifiers was prepared. TCRdb independently ran MiXCR on the PCR reads; one entry per CDR3 protein. The sample records fewer than 400,000 distinct CDR3 sequences, about 20% being singletons. These data come from a study of T-cell reconstitution after alpha-beta-depleted transplantation in children. Trimming removed 3 bases from V and 4 bases from J; junction bases left unmatched: 7. Per the germline V gene, CDR1 is LNHNV and CDR2 is YYDKDF (reference sequence). CDR3 length: 15 residues.

The V gene is TRBV15, the J gene TRBJ2-3; 7 bases map to TRBD2. The sample consisted of PBMCs from the stem cell graft donor, taken from the stem cell graft. The sequence was collected from a human donor who donated a stem cell graft to a child with acute myeloid leukemia. The DNA for the CDR3 is TGTGCCACCAGCAGGGGGGAGGGCCACGCAGATACGCAGTATTTT. It translates to CATSRGEGHADTQYF.